This TCR beta chain stems from a study of blood T cell repertoires in COVID-19. V gave up 5 bases and J gave up 7 bases; unmatched junction bases: 12. This CDR3 spans 15 amino acids. The germline V gene encodes CDR1 MDHEN and CDR2 SYDVKM. In the source study's methods: It was from reference gene primer amplification that nucleated cell counts were estimated. The protocol was immunoSEQ multiplex PCR, while the TCRdb copy is restricted to in-frame clones and leaves out a portion. Clone size and the V and J calls come from that table; the DNA yielded D and trimming. This table holds about 92,000 clones, roughly 70% found once.

The receptor was isolated from a woman aged 55-69 years in a cohort sampled during active or convalescent COVID-19. Sequenced sample: peripheral blood. This chain links TRBV28 with TRBJ1-2; 8 bases fit TRBD1. The CDR3 spells CASSQGQGGWRGYTF. The CDR3 DNA is TGTGCCAGCAGTCAAGGACAGGGTGGCTGGCGTGGCTACACCTTC.